This T cell receptor (beta chain) stems from a study of control samples from healthy donors and cancer patients. CDR3 length: 14 amino acids. CDR1 is MDHEN, CDR2 SYDVKM, per germline. This table comes from immunoSEQ multiplex PCR, and its TCRdb copy is limited to in-frame clones, with some not included. In the table there are tens of thousands of clones, approximately 91% of which are singletons. In regard to this clone: An end of the junction differs from the germline gene, which may be a read error.

The material sequenced was blood. The TCR was taken from a woman in her sixties in good health. The rearrangement links TRBV28 to TRBJ1-2; D gene unclear. CDR3 amino acids: CASSSHDRNYGHTF. CDR3 nucleotides: TGTGCCAGCAGTTCGCATGACCGAAACTATGGCCACACCTTC.